These 26 T cell receptor beta chains share one sample of origin, sequenced in a study of response to subunit inactivated influenza vaccine. Using its own MiXCR run on the RT-PCR reads, TCRdb lists one record per CDR3 protein. In the table there are fewer than 750,000 distinct CDR3 sequences, around 13% of which are singletons. This specimen was PBMCs from blood, taken 11 to 12 days after vaccination. The receptors were sampled from a man aged 45-65 years who received an inactivated influenza vaccine.

This clonotype was counted between two and nine times. The chain is built from TRBV7-2 and TRBJ2-5; TRBD2 aligns across 7 bases. Germline-derived CDR1 and CDR2 are SGHTA and FQGNSA. Unmatched junction bases numbered 9, after V lost 6 bases and J lost 5 bases. The CDR3 spans 14 residues. This chain's CDR3 is CASSANMGGETQYF. CDR3 DNA: TGTGCCAGCAGTGCTAACATGGGAGGGGAGACCCAGTACTTC.

This chain uses TRBV20-1 with TRBJ2-5, with TRBD1 matching over 9 bases. J was trimmed by 9 bases and V by 6 bases; bases with no gene match: 5. Germline CDR1 and CDR2: DFQATT and SNEGSKA (reference sequence). This CDR3 contains 11 residues. This chain's CDR3 is CSARDREAQYF. DNA of the CDR3: TGCAGTGCCCGGGACAGGGAAGCCCAGTACTTC.

This clonotype was recorded a few times. The V call is TRBV24-1, the J call TRBJ2-3; 10 bases align to TRBD1. The CDR3 is made up of 16 amino acids. The trim removed 4 bases at V and 5 bases at J, leaving 8 bases unmatched. Germline values: CDR1 KGHDR, CDR2 SFDVKD. This CDR3 reads CATSDPTGGAEDTQYF. The CDR3 DNA reads TGTGCCACCAGTGACCCGACAGGGGGCGCGGAAGATACGCAGTATTTT.

This clonotype was found a few times. For the CDR3, the DNA is TGTGCCAGCAGCTTACTCTTAGCGGGATACGAGCAGTACTTC. Residues: CASSLLLAGYEQYF. The chain links TRBV7-8 to TRBJ2-7; 8 bases align to TRBD2. The germline gives CDR1 SGHVS, CDR2 FQNEAQ. Unmatched junction bases numbered 4, after V lost 2 bases and J lost 4 bases. The length of the CDR3 is 14 residues. Supplemented by reference TRBV7-8 and TRBJ2-7, the full variable domain reads GAGVSQSPRYKVAKRGQDVALRCDPISGHVSLFWYQQALGQGPEFLTYFQNEAQLDKSGLPSDRFFAERPEGSVSTLKIQRTQQEDSAVYLCASSLLLAGYEQYFGPGTRLTVT.

This clonotype was observed a handful of times. This chain links TRBV12-3 or TRBV12-4 with TRBJ1-5, with D tentatively TRBD1 (6 bases). The germline V and J ends were trimmed by 6 bases and 7 bases, with 13 bases remaining between them. This CDR3 is 13 amino acids long. The CDR3 region is CASRRIGGQPQHF. CDR3 DNA: TGTGCCAGCAGAAGGATCGGGGGCCAGCCCCAGCATTTT.

This clonotype occurred a few times. The chain carries TRBV11-1 and TRBJ2-6; TRBD2 matches 12 bases. This CDR3 spans 18 amino acids. Trimming at V came to 3 bases and at J to 2 bases, leaving 5 bases not matched to a gene. CDR1 SGHAT and CDR2 FQDESV come from the germline V gene (reference sequence). CDR3: CASSFLAGGLPGANVLTF. The CDR3 region has the DNA TGTGCCAGCAGCTTCCTAGCGGGAGGGCTCCCTGGGGCCAACGTCCTGACTTTC.

In nucleotides, the CDR3 is TGTGCCAGCAGTTCTCTAGCGGGAGGGCCGAACACCGGGGAGCTGTTTTTT. This encodes CASSSLAGGPNTGELFF. The chain recombines TRBV7-8 with TRBJ2-2; 12 bases line up with TRBD2. Trimming removed 6 bases from V and 0 bases from J; junction bases left unmatched: 5. CDR1 is SGHVS, CDR2 FQNEAQ, per germline. The CDR3 loop spans 17 amino acids.

The rearrangement uses TRBV20-1 and TRBJ1-5; D is possibly TRBD1 (5 bases). The CDR3 covers 14 residues. Germline CDR1 is DFQATT and CDR2 is SNEGSKA (reference sequence). The germline V and J ends were trimmed by 3 bases and 1 base, with 10 bases remaining between them. The CDR3 is CSASPGLSNQPQHF. In DNA form, the CDR3 reads TGCAGTGCTAGCCCAGGGTTGAGCAATCAGCCCCAGCATTTT.

This clonotype was recorded a few times. The rearrangement links TRBV7-9 to TRBJ2-7; D call uncertain. Trimming removed 0 bases at V and 6 bases at J, with 12 bases between. The CDR3 contains 14 residues. CDR1 is SEHNR, CDR2 FQNEAQ, per germline (reference sequence). The CDR3 region has the DNA TGTGCCAGCAGCTTAGCGCGCCACCGTTCCGAGCAGTACTTC. It translates to CASSLARHRSEQYF.

This clonotype appeared a few times. The rearrangement uses TRBV5-1 and TRBJ1-2; 7 bases line up with TRBD1. Germline V lookup: CDR1 SGHRS, CDR2 YFSETQ. With 0 bases clipped from V and 8 bases from J, the junction kept 10 bases outside the gene matches. The CDR3 contains 15 residues. CDR3 nucleotides: TGCGCCAGCAGCTTGGCCGTCGACAGGGTATCAGGCTACACCTTC. It codes for CASSLAVDRVSGYTF.

The V gene is TRBV4-3, the J gene TRBJ2-3; tentatively, D is TRBD2 (5 bases). The CDR3 loop spans 16 amino acids. Deletions cut 0 bases from V and 2 bases from J, with 12 bases between. Per the germline V gene, CDR1 is LGHNA and CDR2 is YSLEER. CDR3 nucleotide sequence: TGCGCCAGCAGCCAAGATCCGGGGTCTTACACAGATACGCAGTATTTT. It translates to CASSQDPGSYTDTQYF.

J is TRBJ2-7 and V is TRBV6-1; TRBD2 aligns across 8 bases. With 6 bases clipped from V and 6 bases from J, the junction kept 16 bases outside the gene matches. The CDR3 consists of 16 residues. CDR1 is MNHNS and CDR2 is SASEGT in the germline V gene. The CDR3 nucleotides are TGTGCCAGCAGAACCGGGACTAGTGCTGGTGCCTCCGAGCAGTACTTC. This sequence encodes CASRTGTSAGASEQYF.

As for this clonotype: A clone one base away is much larger, so this may be a read error. The chain couples TRBV7-8 to TRBJ2-3; possibly TRBD1 for D (6 bases). V was shortened by 5 bases and J by 0 bases, with 18 bases between the two germline ends. Germline CDR1 and CDR2: SGHVS and FQNEAQ. The CDR3 length is 17 residues. The CDR3 loop is CASSGDIYYYSTDTQYF. CDR3 in DNA: TGTGCCAGCAGCGGGGACATATACTACTATAGCACAGATACGCAGTATTTT.

This clonotype came up many times. The rearrangement uses TRBV6-2 or TRBV6-3 and TRBJ1-5; tentative D call: TRBD1 (5 bases). This CDR3 has 14 residues. V dropped 4 bases and J dropped 13 bases, with 20 bases sitting between them. Germline V lookup: CDR1 MNHEY, CDR2 SVGEGT. The CDR3 nucleotides read TGTGCCAGCAGTTCATGGGACCTCAGGGTTCGTCAGCATTTT. It codes for CASSSWDLRVRQHF.

The CDR3 DNA reads TGTGCCAGCAGTTTCTCGTTCTTAGCGGGGGATTACAATGAGCAGTTCTTC. It is translated as CASSFSFLAGDYNEQFF. This chain uses TRBV28 with TRBJ2-1; TRBD2 aligns across 9 bases. This CDR3 has 17 residues. CDR1 and CDR2 from the germline V gene are MDHEN and SYDVKM. Trimming took 3 bases from V and 4 from J; bases not matched to a gene: 10. Full variable domain (missing parts from reference TRBV28 and TRBJ2-1): DVKVTQSSRYLVKRTGEKVFLECVQDMDHENMFWYRQDPGLGLRLIYFSYDVKMKEKGDIPEGYSVSREKKERFSLILESASTNQTSMYLCASSFSFLAGDYNEQFFGPGTRLTVL.

This clonotype was counted a few times. The DNA of the CDR3 is TGTGCCAGCTCACCACCGCATCTCACAGATACGCAGTATTTT. Its translation is CASSPPHLTDTQYF. J is TRBJ2-3 and V is TRBV18, with no clear D. Germline values: CDR1 KGHSH, CDR2 LQKENI. Trimming removed 0 bases from V and 2 bases from J, with 6 bases in between. The CDR3 covers 14 residues.

The chain carries TRBV3-1 and TRBJ1-1, with TRBD1 as a possible D gene (6 bases). The CDR3 runs 15 residues. V dropped 1 base and J dropped 3 bases, with 12 bases sitting between them. From germline, CDR1 is LGHDT and CDR2 YNNKEL (reference sequence). CDR3 coding DNA: TGTGCCAGCAGCCAAGCGGCGAGGGGGGACACTGAAGCTTTCTTT. The encoded protein is CASSQAARGDTEAFF.

In this sample, this clonotype turned up a few times. The chain uses TRBV7-8 and TRBJ2-5; weak D call: TRBD2 (5 bases). CDR1 SGHVS and CDR2 FQNEAQ come from the germline V gene. There are 14 residues in the CDR3. V lost 1 base and J lost 7, with 13 bases in between. CDR3 region: CASSLGEGLGTQYF. CDR3 bases: TGTGCCAGCAGCTTAGGAGAGGGTTTAGGGACCCAGTACTTC.

The V and J genes are TRBV4-3 and TRBJ1-1; 7 bases are shared with TRBD1. V shed 0 bases and J 4 bases; nucleotides not matched to a gene: 8. The CDR3 has 16 amino acids. The germline gives CDR1 LGHNA, CDR2 YSLEER. The CDR3, as DNA: TGCGCCAGCAGCCAAGACTACAGGGGTGGGGCCACTGAAGCTTTCTTT. Amino acid sequence: CASSQDYRGGATEAFF.

The rearrangement joins TRBV11-2 to TRBJ2-5; D is uncertain. This CDR3 has 15 residues. V was cut by 0 bases and J by 1 base, with 9 bases left in between. The germline V gene encodes CDR1 SGHAT and CDR2 FQNNGV. The CDR3 nucleotides read TGTGCCAGCAGCTTAGATCTCCGCTTCCAAGAGACCCAGTACTTC. This codes for CASSLDLRFQETQYF.

The V call is TRBV29-1, the J call TRBJ1-1; D not resolved. Between the trimmed V and J ends, which lost 7 bases and 6 bases, there was a span of 15 bases. The CDR3 runs to 12 residues. Germline V CDR1 and CDR2: SQVTM, ANQGSEA. The CDR3 nucleotides are TGCAGCGCCGTACGCCCGGGCGCTGAAGCTTTCTTT. It codes for CSAVRPGAEAFF. Full variable domain (rest looked up from reference TRBV29-1 and TRBJ1-1): SAVISQKPSRDICQRGTSLTIQCQVDSQVTMMFWYRQQPGQSLTLIATANQGSEATYESGFVIDKFPISRPNLTFSTLTVSNMSPEDSSIYLCSAVRPGAEAFFGQGTRLTVV.

The chain couples TRBV6-2 or TRBV6-3 to TRBJ2-5; 9 bases are a match to TRBD1. CDR1 is MNHEY and CDR2 is SVGEGT in the germline V gene. Trimming cost V 7 bases and J 3 bases; bases outside gene matches: 3. CDR3 length: 13 amino acids. Here the CDR3 reads CASTWTGEETQYF. CDR3 coding DNA: TGTGCCAGCACTTGGACAGGGGAAGAGACCCAGTACTTC.

This clonotype was counted a few times. V is TRBV20-1 and J is TRBJ1-5, with D possibly being TRBD1 (6 bases). CDR3 size: 13 residues. CDR1 is DFQATT, CDR2 SNEGSKA, per germline (reference sequence). Trimming removed 4 bases at V and 6 bases at J, with 13 bases between. This chain's CDR3 is CSATTGLGQPQHF. The CDR3 DNA sequence: TGCAGTGCTACCACAGGGTTAGGTCAGCCCCAGCATTTT.

This clonotype was found a few times. The V gene is TRBV5-1, the J gene TRBJ2-1; TRBD2 matches at 11 bases. J was trimmed by 7 bases and V by 4 bases; bases with no gene match: 10. CDR3 length: 16 amino acids. Germline V gene sequence: CDR1 SGHRS, CDR2 YFSETQ. CDR3 bases: TGCGCCAGCAGCCCGGGACTAGCGGATCCTTTAAATGAGCAGTTCTTC. This sequence encodes CASSPGLADPLNEQFF.

As concerns this clonotype: Germline and junction disagree at one end, which may indicate a read error. The V gene is TRBV6-1, the J gene TRBJ1-5; tentatively, D is TRBD1 (5 bases). The CDR3 is 15 residues long. Per germline, CDR1 MNHNS and CDR2 SASEGT. This chain's CDR3 is CASSDVGGGNQSQHF. CDR3 DNA: TGTGCCAGCAGTGACGTCGGTGGGGGGAATCAGTCCCAGCATTTT.

This rearrangement joins TRBV20-1 to TRBJ2-7, with D perhaps TRBD1 (6 bases). Deletions cut 3 bases from V and 4 bases from J, with 16 bases between. The CDR3 totals 14 residues. CDR1 and CDR2 from the germline V gene are DFQATT and SNEGSKA (reference sequence). The CDR3 spells CSASVEGTLYEQYF. Here the CDR3 DNA reads TGCAGTGCTAGTGTTGAGGGGACACTTTACGAGCAGTACTTC.